This T cell receptor beta chain derives from a study of blood T cell repertoires in COVID-19. Study-wide background: Material from acute and convalescent COVID-19 was sourced from the United States, Italy and Spain. Nucleic acid was either cDNA or gDNA, and it came from T cells, B-cell-depleted T cells, or PBMCs.

How the authors handled the data: For nucleated cells, counts were estimated from reference gene primer amplification. Some clones are missing from TCRdb's copy, which holds only in-frame ones; the method was immunoSEQ multiplex PCR. The D gene and trimming were derived from the DNA, and the V and J assignments and clone size from that table. The table records about 50,000 clones, about 80% of them present only once. Germline lookup yields CDR1 GTSNPN and CDR2 SVGIG (reference sequence). CDR3 length: 14 amino acids. V gave up 3 bases and J gave up 2 bases, with 13 bases separating them. Sequenced input: peripheral blood. The rearrangement uses TRBV30 and TRBJ1-2; a possible D gene is TRBD1 (6 bases). This receptor was identified in a man between 65 and 80 years old with acute or convalescent COVID-19. CDR3 loop: CAWSGSTGNYGYTF. In DNA, the CDR3 is TGTGCCTGGAGCGGCAGTACAGGGAACTATGGCTACACCTTC.